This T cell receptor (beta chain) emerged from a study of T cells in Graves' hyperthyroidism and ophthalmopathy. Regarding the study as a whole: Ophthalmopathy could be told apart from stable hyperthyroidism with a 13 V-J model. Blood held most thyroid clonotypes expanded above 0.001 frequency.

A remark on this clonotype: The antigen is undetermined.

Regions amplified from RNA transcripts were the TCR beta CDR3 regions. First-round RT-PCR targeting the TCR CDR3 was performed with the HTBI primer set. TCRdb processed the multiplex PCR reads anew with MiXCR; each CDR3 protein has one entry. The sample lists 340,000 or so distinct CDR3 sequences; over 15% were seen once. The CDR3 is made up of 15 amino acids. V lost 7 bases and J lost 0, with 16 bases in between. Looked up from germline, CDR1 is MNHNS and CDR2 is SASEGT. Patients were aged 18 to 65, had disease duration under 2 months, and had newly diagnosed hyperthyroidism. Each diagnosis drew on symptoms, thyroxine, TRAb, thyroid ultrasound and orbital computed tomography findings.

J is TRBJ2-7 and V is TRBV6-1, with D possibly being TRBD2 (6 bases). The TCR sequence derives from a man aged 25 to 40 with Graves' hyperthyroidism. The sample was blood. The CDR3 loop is CASTRGRLHSYEQYF. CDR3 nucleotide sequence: TGTGCCAGCACCAGAGGGAGGCTCCACTCCTACGAGCAGTACTTC.